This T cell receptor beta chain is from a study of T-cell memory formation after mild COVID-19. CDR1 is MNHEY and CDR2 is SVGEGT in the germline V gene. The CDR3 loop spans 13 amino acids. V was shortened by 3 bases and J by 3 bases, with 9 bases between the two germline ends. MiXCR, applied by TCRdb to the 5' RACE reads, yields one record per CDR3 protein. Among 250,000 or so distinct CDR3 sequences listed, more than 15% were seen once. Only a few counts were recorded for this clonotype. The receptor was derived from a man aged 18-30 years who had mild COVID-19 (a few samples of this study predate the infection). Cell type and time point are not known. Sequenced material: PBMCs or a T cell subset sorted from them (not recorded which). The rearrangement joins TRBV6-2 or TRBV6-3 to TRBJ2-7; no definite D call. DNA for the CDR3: TGTGCCAGCAGTTATGGGCAGATCTACGAGCAGTACGTC. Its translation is CASSYGQIYEQYV.